This T cell receptor (beta chain) was captured by sequencing in a study of T-cell reconstitution after alpha-beta-depleted transplantation in children. It was with unique molecular identifiers that the TCRbeta library was prepared. Using its own MiXCR run on the PCR reads, TCRdb lists one record per CDR3 protein. The repertoire holds around 410,000 distinct CDR3 sequences, about a tenth seen once, with 4.5% to 6% in the top ten. After removal of 7 bases from V and 6 bases from J, the junction contained 14 bases not matched to a gene. This CDR3 region has 15 residues. The germline gives CDR1 SGHKS, CDR2 YYEKEE (reference sequence). The sample holds many counts of this clonotype.

The sequenced sample was PBMCs from the stem cell graft donor, obtained from the stem cell graft. The chain uses TRBV5-5 and TRBJ2-3; 7 nucleotides line up with TRBD1. The sequence derives from a human donor who donated a stem cell graft to a child with acute myeloid leukemia. The CDR3 coding sequence is TGTGCCAGCCAAGACAGGGACGTACCTAGGGATACGCAGTATTTT. It translates to CASQDRDVPRDTQYF.